The clone carrying this TCR beta chain was recorded a few times. The target antigen is unknown. The sample is drawn from a study of blood T cells in healthy people across ages. Study findings and constraints: There were more naive CD4+ cells and higher diversity in long-lived donors than in aged donors.

Primers used in a second PCR of roughly 6 to 11 cycles were a sample-barcoded 5' primer and a J-beta primer mix. From the 5' RACE reads, TCRdb called clonotypes with MiXCR, one entry per CDR3 protein. Of some 880,000 distinct CDR3 sequences in the sample, under 40% were seen once. CDR1 and CDR2 from the germline V gene are SEHNR and FQNEAQ (reference sequence). Losses at the gene ends were 4 bases for V and 4 bases for J; bases not matched to a gene: 6. The CDR3 has 14 amino acids. The chain couples TRBV7-9 to TRBJ2-5; TRBD2 matches 7 bases. The sample taken for sequencing was blood. The receptor's source is a man younger than 30 in good health. For the CDR3, the DNA is TGTGCCAGCAGCTCCCTACGGACTAGAGAGACCCAGTACTTC. Protein product: CASSSLRTRETQYF.